Presented here are 14 T cell receptor beta chains from one specimen sequenced in a study of molecular identifiers for immune sequencing clone quantification. TCRdb called the PCR reads again in MiXCR, with one record for every CDR3 protein. This table holds under 800,000 distinct CDR3 sequences, 25% found once. Source material: naive CD8+ T cells from blood, with Jurkat cell RNA spiked in. Subset described: FACS-sorted CD8+CD4-CCR7+CD45RA+ naive T cells. These receptors were obtained from a human donor in good health. Some libraries in this study had Jurkat cell RNA spiked in.

This clonotype was counted many times. J is TRBJ1-6 and V is TRBV5-4; D remains ambiguous. Germline V CDR1 and CDR2: SGHNT, YYREEE (reference sequence). This CDR3 region has 13 residues. Trimming took 0 bases from V and 7 from J, leaving 5 bases between them. CDR3: CASSLDRNSPLHF. The CDR3 DNA follows: TGTGCCAGCAGCTTGGACAGAAATTCACCCCTCCACTTT.

The sample holds many counts of this clonotype. The genes are TRBV7-9 and TRBJ2-7, with a possible D match to TRBD1 (6 bases). V lost 4 bases and J 4 bases, leaving 26 bases between the germline ends. Germline-derived CDR1 and CDR2 are SEHNR and FQNEAQ (reference sequence). The CDR3 has 18 amino acids. The CDR3 sequence is CASSSATDRSLFPYEQYF. The CDR3 nucleotides are TGTGCCAGCAGCTCGGCCACTGACAGGAGTCTATTCCCGTACGAGCAGTACTTC.

V usage is TRBV5-4 and J usage is TRBJ2-1; D possibly uses TRBD1 or TRBD2 (5 bases each). The V end was cut by 0 bases, the J end by 7 bases, with 14 bases between. CDR3 length: 15 residues. Germline V gene sequence: CDR1 SGHNT, CDR2 YYREEE (reference sequence). The CDR3 region is CASSLGGTRGNEQFF. The CDR3 nucleotides are TGTGCCAGCAGCTTGGGTGGCACTAGGGGTAATGAGCAGTTCTTC.

As for this clonotype: In this CDR3 the conserved last residue, phenylalanine or tryptophan, is missing, so a read error is likely. The V call is TRBV27, the J call TRBJ2-7, with TRBD2 matching 9 bases. The CDR3 runs 14 residues. Looked up from germline, CDR1 is MNHEY and CDR2 is SMNVEV (reference sequence). Trimming at V came to 5 bases and at J to 5 bases, leaving 7 bases not matched to a gene. Here the CDR3 DNA reads TGTGCCAGCAGTCCAGGACTAGCGTTCGACGAGCAGTACTCC. Its translation is CASSPGLAFDEQYS.

There are many counts of this clonotype. The gene calls are TRBV20-1 and TRBJ1-1; D is perhaps TRBD1 (5 bases). The germline V and J ends were trimmed by 0 bases and 1 base, with 12 bases remaining between them. The CDR3 covers 15 residues. Germline V CDR1 and CDR2: DFQATT, SNEGSKA (reference sequence). DNA of the CDR3: TGCAGTGCTAGAGATGGAGGGGTCACGAACACTGAAGCTTTCTTT. The encoded protein is CSARDGGVTNTEAFF.

A note on this clonotype: Germline and junction disagree at one end, which may indicate a read error. This chain uses TRBV7-2 with TRBJ2-7; D is unclear. The CDR3 sequence is 14 residues long. CDR1 is SGHTA and CDR2 is FQGNSA in the germline V gene. CDR3 in DNA: TGTGCCCGCAGCTTAGTGGTGGCGCCCTCCGGGCAGTACTTC. It translates to CARSLVVAPSGQYF.

This chain uses TRBV29-1 with TRBJ2-1; TRBD2 matches at 14 bases. Germline V gene data show CDR1 as SQVTM and CDR2 as ANQGSEA. The CDR3 sequence is 16 residues long. J gave up 7 bases and V 6 bases, and 11 bases lay outside the gene matches. The CDR3 loop is CSVDGTSGSLRNEQFF. DNA for the CDR3: TGCAGCGTGGACGGGACTAGCGGGAGTTTGCGTAATGAGCAGTTCTTC.

This clonotype was seen only a few times. The chain couples TRBV13 to TRBJ1-5, with D hard to call. Trimming removed 0 bases at V and 5 bases at J, with 5 bases between. This CDR3 spans 13 amino acids. Germline values: CDR1 PRHDT, CDR2 FYEKMQ (reference sequence). CDR3 amino acids: CASSLGVDQPQHF. CDR3 coding DNA: TGTGCCAGCAGCTTAGGGGTAGATCAGCCCCAGCATTTT.

V gene TRBV4-3 combines with J gene TRBJ1-3; D gene ambiguous. The CDR3 is made up of 17 amino acids. From germline, CDR1 is LGHNA and CDR2 YSLEER. The V gene lost 1 base and the J gene lost 4 bases, with 17 bases spanning the gap. CDR3 in DNA: TGCGCCAGCAGCCAAGTGTTCGGACTGGGGAACGGAAACACCATATATTTT. Translated, it gives CASSQVFGLGNGNTIYF.

For this clonotype: At one of its ends the junction is not consistent with the germline gene, which may arise from a read error. The chain combines TRBV6-5 with TRBJ2-1; 9 bases fit TRBD2. Germline V gives CDR1 MNHEY, CDR2 SVGAGI. The CDR3 extends over 16 amino acids. The CDR3 sequence: CDSSYSRGGAYNEQFF. Written as DNA, the CDR3 is TGTGACAGCAGTTACTCTCGCGGGGGGGCCTACAATGAGCAGTTCTTC.

Worth noting for this clonotype: The conserved phenylalanine or tryptophan normally closing the CDR3 is absent here, so this likely arose from a read error. The V call is TRBV7-9, the J call TRBJ2-3, with 9 bases that match TRBD2. Trimming at V came to 5 bases and at J to 1 base, leaving 19 bases not matched to a gene. The CDR3 extends over 20 amino acids. Per the germline V gene, CDR1 is SEHNR and CDR2 is FQNEAQ (reference sequence). CDR3 sequence (DNA): TGTGCCAGCAGCGACCCCCGGGGGGCGGGGGGGAGGATCGGCACAGATACGCAGTATCTT. As protein: CASSDPRGAGGRIGTDTQYL.

Comments on this clonotype: Being one base from a much bigger clone, this may be a read error. In DNA, the CDR3 is TGCGGTGCTTCCGCTAATGAAAAACTGTTTTTT. Amino acid sequence: CGASANEKLFF. This chain links TRBV20-1 with TRBJ1-4, with D uncertain. This CDR3 spans 11 amino acids. The germline V gene has CDR1 DFQATT and CDR2 SNEGSKA (reference sequence).

This clonotype turned up a few times. The V call is TRBV6-1, the J call TRBJ2-7; TRBD1 or TRBD2 may be the D gene (5 bases each). Trimming took off 5 bases at V and 3 bases at J, with 11 bases between the two ends. Germline V CDR1 and CDR2: MNHNS, SASEGT. The CDR3 consists of 13 residues. The CDR3 region is CASSWDQIYEQYF. The DNA of the CDR3 is TGTGCCAGCAGTTGGGACCAGATCTACGAGCAGTACTTC.

The V and J genes are TRBV19 and TRBJ2-7, with unresolved D. Germline V lookup: CDR1 LNHDA, CDR2 SQIVND (reference sequence). V lost 3 bases, J lost 0 bases, and 12 bases lay in between. This CDR3 contains 15 residues. The CDR3 nucleotides are TGTGCCAGTAGTATTGATATGGCCTCCTCCTACGAGCAGTACTTC. Translated: CASSIDMASSYEQYF.